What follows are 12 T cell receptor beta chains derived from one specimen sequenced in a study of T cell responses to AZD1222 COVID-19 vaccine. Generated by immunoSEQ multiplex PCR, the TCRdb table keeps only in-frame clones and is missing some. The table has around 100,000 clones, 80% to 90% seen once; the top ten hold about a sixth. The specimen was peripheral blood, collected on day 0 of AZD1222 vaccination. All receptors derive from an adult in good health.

The CDR3 protein is CASSYPSGANTGELFF. Written as DNA, the CDR3 is TGTGCCAGCAGTTACCCTAGCGGGGCTAACACCGGGGAGCTGTTTTTT. The chain combines TRBV6-2 or TRBV6-3 with TRBJ2-2; 9 nucleotides align to TRBD2. Trimming removed 2 bases from V and 2 bases from J; junction bases left unmatched: 3. Germline V CDR1 and CDR2: MNHEY, SVGEGT. The CDR3 runs 16 residues.

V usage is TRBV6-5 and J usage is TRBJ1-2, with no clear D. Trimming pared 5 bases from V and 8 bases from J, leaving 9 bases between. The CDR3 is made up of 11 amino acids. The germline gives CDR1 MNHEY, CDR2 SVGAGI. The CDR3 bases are TGTGCCAGCAGTAATGCGGGGGGCTACACCTTC. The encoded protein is CASSNAGGYTF.

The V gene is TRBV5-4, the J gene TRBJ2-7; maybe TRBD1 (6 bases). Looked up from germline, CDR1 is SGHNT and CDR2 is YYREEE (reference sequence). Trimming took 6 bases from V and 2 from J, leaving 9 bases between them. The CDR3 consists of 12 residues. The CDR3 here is CASMDSTYEQYF. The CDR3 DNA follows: TGTGCCAGCATGGACAGCACCTACGAGCAGTACTTC.

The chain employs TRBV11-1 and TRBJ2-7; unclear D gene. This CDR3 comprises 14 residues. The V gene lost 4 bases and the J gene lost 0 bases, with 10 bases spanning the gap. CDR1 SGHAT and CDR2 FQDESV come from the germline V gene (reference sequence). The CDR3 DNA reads TGTGCCAGCAGCTCTAGGTTTTCCTCCTACGAGCAGTACTTC. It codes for CASSSRFSSYEQYF.

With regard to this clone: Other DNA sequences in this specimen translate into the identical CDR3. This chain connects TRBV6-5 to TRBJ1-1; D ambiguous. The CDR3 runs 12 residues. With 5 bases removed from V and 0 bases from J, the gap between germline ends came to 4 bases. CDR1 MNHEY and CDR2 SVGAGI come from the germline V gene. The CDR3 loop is CASSSVNTEAFF. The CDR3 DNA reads TGTGCCAGCAGTAGTGTGAACACTGAAGCTTTCTTT.

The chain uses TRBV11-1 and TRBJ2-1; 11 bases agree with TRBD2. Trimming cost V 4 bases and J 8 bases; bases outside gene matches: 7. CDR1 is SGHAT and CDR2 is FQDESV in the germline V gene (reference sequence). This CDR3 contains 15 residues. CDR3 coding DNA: TGTGCCAGCAGCTCCGGGCTAGCGGGGGGTGATGAGCAGTTCTTC. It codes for CASSSGLAGGDEQFF.

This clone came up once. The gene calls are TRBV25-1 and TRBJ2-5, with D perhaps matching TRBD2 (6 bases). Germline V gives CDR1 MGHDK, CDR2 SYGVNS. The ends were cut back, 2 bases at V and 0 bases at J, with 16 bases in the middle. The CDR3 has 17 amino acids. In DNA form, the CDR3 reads TGTGCCAGCAGTGAAACTCACGGAGGGTGGTACCAAGAGACCCAGTACTTC. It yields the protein CASSETHGGWYQETQYF.

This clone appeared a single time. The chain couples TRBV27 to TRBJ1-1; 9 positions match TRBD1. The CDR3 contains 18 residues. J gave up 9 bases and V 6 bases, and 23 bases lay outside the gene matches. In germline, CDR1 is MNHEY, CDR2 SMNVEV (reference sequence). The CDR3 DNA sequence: TGTGCCAGCAGCCCTGGTCCGGGACAGGGTATTTATATGGGTAAAGCTTTCTTT. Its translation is CASSPGPGQGIYMGKAFF.

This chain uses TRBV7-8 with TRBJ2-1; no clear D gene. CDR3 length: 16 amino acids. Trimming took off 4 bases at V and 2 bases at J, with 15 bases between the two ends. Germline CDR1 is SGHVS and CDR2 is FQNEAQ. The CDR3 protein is CASSSGRLKAYNEQFF. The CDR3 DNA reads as TGTGCCAGCAGCTCAGGAAGACTGAAAGCCTACAATGAGCAGTTCTTC.

CDR3 bases: TGTGCCAGCAGGTACAGGGCCTTAACTGAAGCTTTCTTT. Its protein is CASRYRALTEAFF. The J gene is TRBJ1-1, the V gene TRBV6-5; maybe TRBD1 (6 bases). The germline V gene has CDR1 MNHEY and CDR2 SVGAGI. Trimming took 6 bases from V and 5 from J, leaving 13 bases between them. The CDR3 sequence is 13 residues long.

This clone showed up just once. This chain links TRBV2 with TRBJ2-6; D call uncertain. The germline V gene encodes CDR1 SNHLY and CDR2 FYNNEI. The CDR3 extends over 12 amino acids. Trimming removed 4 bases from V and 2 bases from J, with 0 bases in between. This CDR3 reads CASSAGANVLTF. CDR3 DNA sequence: TGTGCCAGCAGTGCTGGGGCCAACGTCCTGACTTTC.

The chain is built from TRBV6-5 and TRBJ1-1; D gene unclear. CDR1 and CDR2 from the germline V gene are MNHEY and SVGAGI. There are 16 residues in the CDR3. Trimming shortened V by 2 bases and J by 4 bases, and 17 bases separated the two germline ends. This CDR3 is CASSYAPSGGVTEAFF. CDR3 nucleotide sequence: TGTGCCAGCAGTTACGCCCCCTCCGGTGGGGTCACTGAAGCTTTCTTT.